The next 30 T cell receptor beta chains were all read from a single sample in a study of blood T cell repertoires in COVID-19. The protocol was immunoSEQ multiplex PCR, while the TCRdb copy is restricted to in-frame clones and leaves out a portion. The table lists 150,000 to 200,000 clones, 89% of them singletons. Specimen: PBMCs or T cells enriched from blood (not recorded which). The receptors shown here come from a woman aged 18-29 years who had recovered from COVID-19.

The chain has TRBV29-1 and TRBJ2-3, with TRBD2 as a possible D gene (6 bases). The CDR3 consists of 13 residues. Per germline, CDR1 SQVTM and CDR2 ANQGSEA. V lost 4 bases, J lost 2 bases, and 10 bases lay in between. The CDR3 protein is CSVVRDPTDTQYF. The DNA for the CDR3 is TGCAGCGTTGTGCGGGACCCCACAGATACGCAGTATTTT.

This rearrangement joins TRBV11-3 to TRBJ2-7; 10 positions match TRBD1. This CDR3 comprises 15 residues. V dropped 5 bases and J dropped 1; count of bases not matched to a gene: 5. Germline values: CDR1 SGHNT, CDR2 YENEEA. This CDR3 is CASSPGQGGSYEQYF. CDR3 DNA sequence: TGTGCCAGCAGCCCCGGACAGGGGGGATCCTACGAGCAGTACTTC.

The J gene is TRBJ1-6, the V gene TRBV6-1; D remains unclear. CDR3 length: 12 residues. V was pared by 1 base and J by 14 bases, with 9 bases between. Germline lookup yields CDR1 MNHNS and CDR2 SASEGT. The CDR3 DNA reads TGTGCCAGCAGTGAAGGGGCGGGGACCCTCCACTTT. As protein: CASSEGAGTLHF.

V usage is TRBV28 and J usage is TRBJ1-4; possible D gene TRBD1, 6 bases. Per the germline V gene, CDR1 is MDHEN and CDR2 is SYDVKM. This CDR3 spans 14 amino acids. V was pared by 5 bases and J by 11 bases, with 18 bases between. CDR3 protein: CASSQPGQSRKLFF. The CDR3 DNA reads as TGTGCCAGCAGTCAACCAGGACAGTCCCGGAAACTGTTTTTT. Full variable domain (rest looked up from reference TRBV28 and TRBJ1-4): DVKVTQSSRYLVKRTGEKVFLECVQDMDHENMFWYRQDPGLGLRLIYFSYDVKMKEKGDIPEGYSVSREKKERFSLILESASTNQTSMYLCASSQPGQSRKLFFGSGTQLSVL.

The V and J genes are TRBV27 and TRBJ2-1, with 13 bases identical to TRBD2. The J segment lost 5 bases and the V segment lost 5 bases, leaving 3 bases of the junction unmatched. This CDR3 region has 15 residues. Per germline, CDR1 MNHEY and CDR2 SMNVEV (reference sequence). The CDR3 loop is CASSKGLAGNNEQFF. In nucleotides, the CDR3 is TGTGCCAGCAGTAAGGGACTAGCGGGAAACAATGAGCAGTTCTTC.

CDR3 sequence reads: CASSSLGAGGELFF. The CDR3 nucleotides read TGTGCCAGCAGCTCTTTGGGGGCAGGCGGGGAGCTGTTTTTT. The genes are TRBV27 and TRBJ2-2; perhaps TRBD1 as D (6 bases). Per germline, CDR1 MNHEY and CDR2 SMNVEV (reference sequence). CDR3 length: 14 amino acids. The germline V and J ends were trimmed by 6 bases and 7 bases, with 15 bases remaining between them.

CDR3 in amino acids: CASSQDQGASNEKLFF. The CDR3 DNA follows: TGTGCCAGCAGTCAGGACCAGGGGGCTAGTAATGAAAAACTGTTTTTT. This sequence joins TRBV28 and TRBJ1-4, with 8 bases identical to TRBD1. The V and J ends lost 5 bases and 4 bases, in that order; junction bases with no gene match: 9. The CDR3 has 16 residues. Germline V CDR1 and CDR2: MDHEN, SYDVKM.

The CDR3 loop is CASSHRLAGVGGELFF. CDR3 in DNA: TGTGCCAGCAGTCATCGACTAGCGGGAGTTGGCGGGGAGCTGTTTTTT. The chain links TRBV27 to TRBJ2-2, with TRBD2 matching over 12 bases. Trimming cost V 5 bases and J 7 bases; bases outside gene matches: 8. This CDR3 comprises 16 residues. Germline-derived CDR1 and CDR2 are MNHEY and SMNVEV (reference sequence).

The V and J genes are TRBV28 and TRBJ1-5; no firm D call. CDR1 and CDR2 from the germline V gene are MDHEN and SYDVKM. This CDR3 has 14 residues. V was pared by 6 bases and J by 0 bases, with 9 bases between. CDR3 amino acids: CASRNFHSNQPQHF. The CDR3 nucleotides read TGTGCCAGCAGGAACTTCCATAGCAATCAGCCCCAGCATTTT.

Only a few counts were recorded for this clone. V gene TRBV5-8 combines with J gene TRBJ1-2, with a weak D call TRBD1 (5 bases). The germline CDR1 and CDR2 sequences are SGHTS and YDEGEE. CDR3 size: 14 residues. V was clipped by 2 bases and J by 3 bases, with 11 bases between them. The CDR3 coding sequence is TGTGCCAGCAGCTTCCAGGGTGGGGACTATGGCTACACCTTC. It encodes CASSFQGGDYGYTF.

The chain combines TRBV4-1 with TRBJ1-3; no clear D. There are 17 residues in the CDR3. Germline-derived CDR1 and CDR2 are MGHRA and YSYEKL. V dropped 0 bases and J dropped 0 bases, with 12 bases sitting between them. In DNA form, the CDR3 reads TGCGCCAGCAGCCAAGATATGAGGGAATTCTCTGGAAACACCATATATTTT. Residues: CASSQDMREFSGNTIYF.

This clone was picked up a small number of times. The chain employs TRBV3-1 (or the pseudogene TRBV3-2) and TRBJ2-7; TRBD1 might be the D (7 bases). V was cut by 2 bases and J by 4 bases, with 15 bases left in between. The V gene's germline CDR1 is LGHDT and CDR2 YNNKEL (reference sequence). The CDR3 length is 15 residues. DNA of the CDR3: TGTGCCAGCAGCCAAAGTTTTTCAGGGGGGTACGAGCAGTACTTC. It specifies CASSQSFSGGYEQYF.

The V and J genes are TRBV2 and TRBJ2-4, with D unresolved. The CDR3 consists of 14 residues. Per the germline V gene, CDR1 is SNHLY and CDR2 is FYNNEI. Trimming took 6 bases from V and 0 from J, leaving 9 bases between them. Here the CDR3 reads CASSPGEAKNIQYF. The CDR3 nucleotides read TGTGCCAGCAGCCCGGGTGAAGCCAAAAACATTCAGTACTTC.

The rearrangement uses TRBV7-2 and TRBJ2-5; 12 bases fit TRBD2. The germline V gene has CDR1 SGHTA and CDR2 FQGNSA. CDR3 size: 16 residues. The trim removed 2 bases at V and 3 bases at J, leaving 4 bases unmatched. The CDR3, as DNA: TGTGCCAGCAGCTTACATCGGACTAGCGGGAAAGAGACCCAGTACTTC. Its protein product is CASSLHRTSGKETQYF.

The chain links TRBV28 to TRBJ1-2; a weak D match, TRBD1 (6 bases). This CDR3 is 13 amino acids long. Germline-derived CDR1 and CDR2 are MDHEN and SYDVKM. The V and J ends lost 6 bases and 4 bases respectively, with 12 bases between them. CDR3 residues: CASRTGGGYGYTF. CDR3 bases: TGTGCCAGCAGGACAGGCGGCGGCTATGGCTACACCTTC.

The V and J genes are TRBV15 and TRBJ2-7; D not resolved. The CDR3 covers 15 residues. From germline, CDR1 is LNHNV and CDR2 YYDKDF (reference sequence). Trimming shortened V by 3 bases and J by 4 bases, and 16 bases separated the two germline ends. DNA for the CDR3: TGTGCCACCAGCAGTAATAGAGGTTTCGGTTACGAGCAGTACTTC. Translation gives CATSSNRGFGYEQYF.

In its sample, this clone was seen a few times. Here the CDR3 reads CASSLGQTYEQYF. DNA for the CDR3: TGTGCCAGCAGTTTGGGACAGACCTACGAGCAGTACTTC. This sequence joins TRBV28 and TRBJ2-7, with 7 positions matching TRBD1. The CDR3 extends over 13 amino acids. V lost 3 bases and J lost 2; bases outside the gene matches: 1. CDR1 and CDR2 (germline): MDHEN, SYDVKM.

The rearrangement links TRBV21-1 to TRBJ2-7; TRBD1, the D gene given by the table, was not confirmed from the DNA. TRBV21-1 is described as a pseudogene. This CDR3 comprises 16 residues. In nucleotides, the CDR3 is TGTGCCAGCAGCGACCTTTCCGGGACAGGCTACTACGAGCAGTACTTC. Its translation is CASSDLSGTGYYEQYF.

The CDR3 reads CASSWLDREETQYF. As DNA, the CDR3 is TGTGCCAGCAGCTGGTTGGACAGGGAAGAGACCCAGTACTTC. The rearrangement joins TRBV5-4 to TRBJ2-5; 8 positions match TRBD1. This CDR3 comprises 14 residues. In germline, CDR1 is SGHNT, CDR2 YYREEE (reference sequence). V lost 3 bases and J lost 3; bases outside the gene matches: 4.

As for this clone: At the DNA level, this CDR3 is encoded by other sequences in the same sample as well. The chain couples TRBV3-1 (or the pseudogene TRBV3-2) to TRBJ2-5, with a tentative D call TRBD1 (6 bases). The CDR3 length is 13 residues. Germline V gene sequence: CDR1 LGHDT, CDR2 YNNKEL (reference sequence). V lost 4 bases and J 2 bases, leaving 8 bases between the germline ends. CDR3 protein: CASSPQGQETQYF. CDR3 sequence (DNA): TGTGCCAGCAGCCCCCAGGGGCAAGAGACCCAGTACTTC.

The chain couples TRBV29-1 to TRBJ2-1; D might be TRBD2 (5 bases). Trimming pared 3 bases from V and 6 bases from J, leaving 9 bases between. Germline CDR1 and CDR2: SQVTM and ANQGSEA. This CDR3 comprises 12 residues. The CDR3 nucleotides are TGCAGCGTTGAGGACTGGCCCAATGAGCAGTTCTTC. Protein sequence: CSVEDWPNEQFF.

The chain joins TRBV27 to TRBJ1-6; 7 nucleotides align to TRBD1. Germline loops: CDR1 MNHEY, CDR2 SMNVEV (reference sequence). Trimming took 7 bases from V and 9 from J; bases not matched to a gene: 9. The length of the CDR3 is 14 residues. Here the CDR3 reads CASTTGDWGSPLHF. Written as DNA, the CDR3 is TGTGCCAGCACCACAGGGGATTGGGGTTCACCCCTCCACTTT.

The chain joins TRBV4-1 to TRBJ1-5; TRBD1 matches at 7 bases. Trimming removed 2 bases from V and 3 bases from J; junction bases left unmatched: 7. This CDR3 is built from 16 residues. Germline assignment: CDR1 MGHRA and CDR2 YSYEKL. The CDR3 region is CASSQWGTANNQPQHF. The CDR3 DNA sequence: TGCGCCAGCAGCCAATGGGGGACAGCAAACAATCAGCCCCAGCATTTT.

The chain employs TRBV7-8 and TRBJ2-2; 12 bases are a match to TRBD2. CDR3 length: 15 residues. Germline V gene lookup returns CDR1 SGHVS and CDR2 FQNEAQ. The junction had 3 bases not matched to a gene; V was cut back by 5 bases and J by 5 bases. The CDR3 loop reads CASSNGLAGTGELFF. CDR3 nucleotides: TGTGCCAGCAGCAATGGACTAGCGGGAACCGGGGAGCTGTTTTTT. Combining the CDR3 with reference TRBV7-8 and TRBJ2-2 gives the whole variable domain GAGVSQSPRYKVAKRGQDVALRCDPISGHVSLFWYQQALGQGPEFLTYFQNEAQLDKSGLPSDRFFAERPEGSVSTLKIQRTQQEDSAVYLCASSNGLAGTGELFFGEGSRLTVL.

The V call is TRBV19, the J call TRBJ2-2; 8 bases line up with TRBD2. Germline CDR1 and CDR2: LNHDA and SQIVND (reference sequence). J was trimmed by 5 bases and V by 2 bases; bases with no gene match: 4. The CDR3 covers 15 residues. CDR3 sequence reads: CASSISGRVTGELFF. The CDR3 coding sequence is TGTGCCAGTAGTATAAGCGGGAGAGTTACCGGGGAGCTGTTTTTT. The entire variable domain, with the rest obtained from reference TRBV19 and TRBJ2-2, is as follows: DGGITQSPKYLFRKEGQNVTLSCEQNLNHDAMYWYRQDPGQGLRLIYYSQIVNDFQKGDIAEGYSVSREKKESFPLTVTSAQKNPTAFYLCASSISGRVTGELFFGEGSRLTVL.

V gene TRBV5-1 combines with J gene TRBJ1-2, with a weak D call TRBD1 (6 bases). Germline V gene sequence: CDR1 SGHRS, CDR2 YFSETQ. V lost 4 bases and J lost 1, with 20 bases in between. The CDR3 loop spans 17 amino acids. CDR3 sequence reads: CASSQTVQGYRNYGYTF. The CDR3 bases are TGCGCCAGCAGCCAGACGGTACAGGGCTACCGTAACTATGGCTACACCTTC.

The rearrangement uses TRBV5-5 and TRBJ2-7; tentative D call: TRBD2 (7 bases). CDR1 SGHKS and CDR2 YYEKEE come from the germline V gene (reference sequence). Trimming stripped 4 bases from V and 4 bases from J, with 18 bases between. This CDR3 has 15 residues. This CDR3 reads CASSGGAREVYEQYF. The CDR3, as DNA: TGTGCCAGCAGCGGGGGGGCCAGGGAGGTGTACGAGCAGTACTTC.

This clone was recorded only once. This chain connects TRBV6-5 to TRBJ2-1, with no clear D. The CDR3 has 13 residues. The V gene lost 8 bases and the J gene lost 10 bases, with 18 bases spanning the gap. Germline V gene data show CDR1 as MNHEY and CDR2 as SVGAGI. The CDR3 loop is CASGWARLLEQFF. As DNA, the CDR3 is TGTGCCAGCGGGTGGGCCAGGTTATTAGAGCAGTTCTTC.

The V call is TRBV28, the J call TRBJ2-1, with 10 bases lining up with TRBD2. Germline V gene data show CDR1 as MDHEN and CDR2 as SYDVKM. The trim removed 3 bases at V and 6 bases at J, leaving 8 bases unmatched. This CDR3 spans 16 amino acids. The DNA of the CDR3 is TGTGCCAGCAGTTTGATCAGCGGGAGGGCTCCCAATGAGCAGTTCTTC. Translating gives CASSLISGRAPNEQFF.

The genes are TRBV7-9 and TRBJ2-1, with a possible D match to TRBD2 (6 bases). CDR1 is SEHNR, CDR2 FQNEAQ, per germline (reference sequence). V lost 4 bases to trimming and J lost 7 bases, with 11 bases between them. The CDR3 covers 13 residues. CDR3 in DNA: TGTGCCAGCAGCTCTTTGACTAGTAATGAGCAGTTCTTC. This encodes CASSSLTSNEQFF.